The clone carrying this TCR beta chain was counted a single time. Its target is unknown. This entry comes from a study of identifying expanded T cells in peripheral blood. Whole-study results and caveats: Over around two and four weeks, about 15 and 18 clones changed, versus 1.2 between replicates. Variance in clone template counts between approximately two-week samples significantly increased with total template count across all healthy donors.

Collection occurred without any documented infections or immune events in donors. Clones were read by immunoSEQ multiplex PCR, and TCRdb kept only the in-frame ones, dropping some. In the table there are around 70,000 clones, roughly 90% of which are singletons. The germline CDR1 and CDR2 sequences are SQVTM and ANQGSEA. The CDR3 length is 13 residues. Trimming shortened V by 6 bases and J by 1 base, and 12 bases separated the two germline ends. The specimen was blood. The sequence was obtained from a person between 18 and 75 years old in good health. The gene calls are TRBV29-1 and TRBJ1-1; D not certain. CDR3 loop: CSVDLGANTEAFF. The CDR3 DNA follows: TGCAGCGTGGACTTAGGCGCGAACACTGAAGCTTTCTTT.